The 5 T cell receptor beta chains reported below all come from one sample, sequenced in a study of blood T cells in healthy people across ages (dated by TCRdb to the mid-2010s). Libraries were built with 5' RACE. The reads were generated on an Illumina HiSeq 2500. A second PCR of about 6 to 11 cycles was performed with a sample-barcoded 5' primer and a J-beta primer mix. TCRdb applied fastp at Q25 and MiXCR to the public reads, then kept only in-frame beta chains. Every CDR3 protein is listed once, alongside the most common genes and DNA of its rows. This sample comprises about a million distinct CDR3 sequences, 48% of them detected only once. Around an eighth of the sample goes to the ten largest clones. Specimen: blood. These receptors were obtained from a man aged 25-45 years in good health.

This clonotype is a singleton in its sample. The chain couples TRBV5-1 to TRBJ2-5; D not certain. The CDR3 is made up of 15 amino acids. V lost 5 bases to trimming and J lost 1 base, with 15 bases between them. Germline CDR1 reads SGHRS; CDR2 reads YFSETQ. The CDR3 protein is CASRGGVGFQETQYF. Written as DNA, the CDR3 is TGCGCCAGCAGGGGCGGTGTGGGCTTCCAAGAGACCCAGTACTTC.

The chain recombines TRBV7-9 with TRBJ2-7; D not resolved. The germline V gene encodes CDR1 SEHNR and CDR2 FQNEAQ (reference sequence). The CDR3 runs to 17 residues. With 1 base removed from V and 0 bases from J, the gap between germline ends came to 16 bases. CDR3 nucleotides: TGTGCCAGCAGCTTAGGAGTCGTCAAGCCGAGCTCCTACGAGCAGTACTTC. It encodes CASSLGVVKPSSYEQYF.

The rearrangement joins TRBV14 to TRBJ2-1; no clear D gene. Germline V gives CDR1 SGHDN, CDR2 FVKESK. The CDR3 extends over 13 amino acids. V was pared by 5 bases and J by 7 bases, with 12 bases between. The CDR3 DNA follows: TGTGCCAGCAGCTCCTCCGTGAGGAATGAGCAGTTCTTC. Residues: CASSSSVRNEQFF.

The chain uses TRBV7-3 and TRBJ2-1, with 9 nucleotides matching TRBD2. This CDR3 is built from 15 residues. The germline V gene has CDR1 SGHTA and CDR2 FQGTGA. V dropped 0 bases and J dropped 8; count of bases not matched to a gene: 5. CDR3 nucleotides: TGTGCCAGCAGCTTAACGGGGGGCGGGGGGGATGAGCAGTTCTTC. It encodes CASSLTGGGGDEQFF.

The sample holds one count of this clonotype. A much larger clone differs from this one at a single base, so this may be a read error. The CDR3 protein is CASSQRGTQFF. In DNA form, the CDR3 reads TGTGCCAGCAGTCAAAGAGGGACCCAGTTCTTC. J is TRBJ2-1 and V is TRBV12-3 or TRBV12-4; D could derive from TRBD1 or TRBD2 (5 bases each). Trimming took 5 bases from V and 13 from J, leaving 12 bases between them. The CDR3 spans 11 residues.